The present TCR beta chain was sequenced within a study of post-analysis software for immune sequencing data. Study background: In terms of disease course, relapsing-remitting, secondary progressive and progressive-relapsing multiple sclerosis were included.

In this sample, this clonotype turned up a few times. Presence of unique molecular identifiers characterized the TCR beta cDNA libraries. MiXCR, run by TCRdb on the PCR reads, gives a single entry per CDR3 protein. The table includes 700,000 to 900,000 distinct CDR3 sequences, roughly 50% detected once. The origin of this receptor is a girl aged 5-17 years with multiple sclerosis. Source material: blood.

Here the CDR3 reads CASSYEDLRDTQYF. The CDR3 DNA reads TGTGCCAGCAGTTACGAGGACCTGCGGGATACGCAGTATTTT. V and J are TRBV6-6 and TRBJ2-3; D is undetermined. The germline V gene encodes CDR1 MNHNY and CDR2 SVGAGI (reference sequence). The CDR3 runs 14 residues. V dropped 2 bases and J dropped 6 bases, with 12 bases sitting between them.